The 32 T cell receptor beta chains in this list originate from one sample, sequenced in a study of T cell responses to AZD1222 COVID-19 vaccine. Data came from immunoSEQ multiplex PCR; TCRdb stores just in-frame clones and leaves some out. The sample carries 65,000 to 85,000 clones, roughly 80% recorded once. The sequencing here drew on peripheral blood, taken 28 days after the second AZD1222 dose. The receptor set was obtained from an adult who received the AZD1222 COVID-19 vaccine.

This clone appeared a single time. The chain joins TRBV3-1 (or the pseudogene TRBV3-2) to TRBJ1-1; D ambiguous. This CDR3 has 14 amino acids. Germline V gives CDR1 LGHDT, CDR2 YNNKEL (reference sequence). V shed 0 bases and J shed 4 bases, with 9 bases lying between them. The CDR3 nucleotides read TGTGCCAGCAGCCAAGATCAGACGGGCACTGAAGCTTTCTTT. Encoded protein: CASSQDQTGTEAFF.

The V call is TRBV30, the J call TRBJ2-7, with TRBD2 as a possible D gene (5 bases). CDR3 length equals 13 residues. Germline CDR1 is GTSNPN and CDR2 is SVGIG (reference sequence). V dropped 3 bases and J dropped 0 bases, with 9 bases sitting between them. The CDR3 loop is CAWSPGISYEQYF. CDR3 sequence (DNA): TGTGCCTGGAGCCCGGGGATCTCCTACGAGCAGTACTTC. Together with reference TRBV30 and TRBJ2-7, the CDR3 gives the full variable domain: SQTIHQWPATLVQPVGSPLSLECTVEGTSNPNLYWYRQAAGRGLQLLFYSVGIGQISSEVPQNLSASRPQDRQFILSSKKLLLSDSGFYLCAWSPGISYEQYFGPGTRLTVT.

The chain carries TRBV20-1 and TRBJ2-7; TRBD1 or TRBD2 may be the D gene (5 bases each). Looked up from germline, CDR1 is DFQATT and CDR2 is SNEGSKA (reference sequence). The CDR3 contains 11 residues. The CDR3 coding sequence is TGCAGCGCGCAGGAGAGGGGTGAGCAGTACTTC. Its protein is CSAQERGEQYF.

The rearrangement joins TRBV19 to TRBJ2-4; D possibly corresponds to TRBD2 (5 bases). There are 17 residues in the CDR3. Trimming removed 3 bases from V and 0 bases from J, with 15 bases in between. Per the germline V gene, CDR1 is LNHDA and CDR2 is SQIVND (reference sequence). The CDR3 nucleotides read TGTGCCAGTAGTATTGTCCCCCGGGATCTAGCCAAAAACATTCAGTACTTC. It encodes CASSIVPRDLAKNIQYF.

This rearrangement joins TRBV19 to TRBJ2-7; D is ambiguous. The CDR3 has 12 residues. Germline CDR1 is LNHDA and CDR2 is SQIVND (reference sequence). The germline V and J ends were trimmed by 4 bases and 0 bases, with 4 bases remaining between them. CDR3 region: CASSKNSYEQYF. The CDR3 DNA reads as TGTGCCAGTAGTAAAAACTCCTACGAGCAGTACTTC.

The CDR3: CASGFFSYNSPLHF. CDR3 DNA: TGTGCTAGTGGTTTTTTCTCCTATAATTCACCCCTCCACTTT. V is TRBV12-5 and J is TRBJ1-6; D unresolved. This CDR3 has 14 amino acids. Looked up from germline, CDR1 is LGHNT and CDR2 is FRNRAP. Trimming took 3 bases from V and 0 from J, leaving 3 bases between them.

The CDR3 region has the DNA TGTGCCAGCAGTCCACCCGTATCCCCGACCCAGTACTTC. It yields the protein CASSPPVSPTQYF. The chain employs TRBV12-3 or TRBV12-4 and TRBJ2-5, with D hard to call. V shed 5 bases and J shed 7 bases, with 14 bases lying between them. This CDR3 contains 13 residues.

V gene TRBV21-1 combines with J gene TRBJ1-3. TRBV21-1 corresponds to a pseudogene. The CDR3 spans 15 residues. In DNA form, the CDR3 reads TGTGCCAGCTTTGCGGGGATACTCTCTGGAAACACCATATATTTT. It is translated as CASFAGILSGNTIYF.

The CDR3 loop is CASRQGLSSYNEQFF. The CDR3 DNA sequence: TGTGCCAGCCGACAGGGGTTAAGCTCCTACAATGAGCAGTTCTTC. The chain links TRBV18 to TRBJ2-1, with TRBD1 matching over 8 bases. The CDR3 is 15 amino acids. V shed 8 bases and J 0 bases; nucleotides not matched to a gene: 6. Germline CDR1 and CDR2: KGHSH and LQKENI.

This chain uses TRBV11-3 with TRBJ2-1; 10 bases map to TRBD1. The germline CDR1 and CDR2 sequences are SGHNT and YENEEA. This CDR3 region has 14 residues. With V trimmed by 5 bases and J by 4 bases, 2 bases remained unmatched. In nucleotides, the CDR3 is TGTGCCAGCAGCGGGACAGGGGCATACAATGAGCAGTTCTTC. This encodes CASSGTGAYNEQFF.

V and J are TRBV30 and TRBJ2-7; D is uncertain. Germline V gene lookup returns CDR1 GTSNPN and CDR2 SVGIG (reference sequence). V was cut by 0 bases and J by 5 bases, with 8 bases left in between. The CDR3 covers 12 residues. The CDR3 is CAWSVTLDEQYF. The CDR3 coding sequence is TGTGCCTGGAGTGTGACCCTGGACGAGCAGTACTTC.

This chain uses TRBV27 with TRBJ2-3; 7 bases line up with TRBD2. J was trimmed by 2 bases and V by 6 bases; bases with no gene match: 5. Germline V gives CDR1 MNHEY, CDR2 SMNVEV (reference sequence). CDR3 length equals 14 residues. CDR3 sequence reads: CASRGGMDTDTQYF. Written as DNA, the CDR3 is TGTGCCAGCAGGGGAGGGATGGACACAGATACGCAGTATTTT.

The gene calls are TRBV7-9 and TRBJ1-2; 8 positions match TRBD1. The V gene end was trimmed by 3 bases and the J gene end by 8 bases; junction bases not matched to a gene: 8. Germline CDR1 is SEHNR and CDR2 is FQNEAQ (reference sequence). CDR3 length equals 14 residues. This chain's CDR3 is CASSLDRVSLGYTF. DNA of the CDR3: TGTGCCAGCAGCTTGGACAGGGTCTCCCTAGGCTACACCTTC.

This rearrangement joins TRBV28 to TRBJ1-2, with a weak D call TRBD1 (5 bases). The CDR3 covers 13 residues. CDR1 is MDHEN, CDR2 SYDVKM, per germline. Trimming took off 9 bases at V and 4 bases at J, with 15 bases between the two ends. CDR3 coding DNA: TGTGCCAGTGGGGCCCCTAAGGGCTATGGCTACACCTTC. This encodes CASGAPKGYGYTF.

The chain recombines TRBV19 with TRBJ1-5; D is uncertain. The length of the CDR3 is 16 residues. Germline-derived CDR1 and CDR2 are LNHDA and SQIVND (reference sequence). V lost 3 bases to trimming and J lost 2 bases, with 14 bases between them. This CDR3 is CASSISSGYGNQPQHF. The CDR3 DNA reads TGTGCCAGTAGTATTTCGAGCGGGTATGGCAATCAGCCCCAGCATTTT.

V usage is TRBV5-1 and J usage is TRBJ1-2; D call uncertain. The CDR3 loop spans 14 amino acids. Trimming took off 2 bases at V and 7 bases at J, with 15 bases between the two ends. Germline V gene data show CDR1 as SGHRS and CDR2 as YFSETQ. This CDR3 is CASSLSGPRAGYTF. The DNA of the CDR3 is TGCGCCAGCAGCTTATCCGGGCCGCGAGCTGGCTACACCTTC.

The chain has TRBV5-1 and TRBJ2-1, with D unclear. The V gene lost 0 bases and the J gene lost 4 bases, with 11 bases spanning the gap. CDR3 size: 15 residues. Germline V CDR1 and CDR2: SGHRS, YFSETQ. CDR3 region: CASSLAGGDYNEQFF. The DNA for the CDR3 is TGCGCCAGCAGCTTGGCTGGCGGAGATTACAATGAGCAGTTCTTC.

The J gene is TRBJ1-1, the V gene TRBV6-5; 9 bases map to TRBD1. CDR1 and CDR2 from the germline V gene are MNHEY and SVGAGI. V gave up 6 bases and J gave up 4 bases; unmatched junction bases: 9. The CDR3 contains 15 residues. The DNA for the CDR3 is TGTGCCAGCAGACCTACAGGGGGCGCAGGCACTGAAGCTTTCTTT. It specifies CASRPTGGAGTEAFF.

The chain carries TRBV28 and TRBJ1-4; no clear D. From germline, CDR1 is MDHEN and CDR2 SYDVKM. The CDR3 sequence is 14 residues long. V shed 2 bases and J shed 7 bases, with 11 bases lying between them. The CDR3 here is CASSLMLTGEKLFF. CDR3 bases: TGTGCCAGCAGTTTAATGCTAACTGGTGAAAAACTGTTTTTT.

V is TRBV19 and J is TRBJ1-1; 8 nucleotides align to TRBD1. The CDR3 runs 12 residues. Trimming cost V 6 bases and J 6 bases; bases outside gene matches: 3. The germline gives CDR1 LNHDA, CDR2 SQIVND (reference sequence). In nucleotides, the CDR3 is TGTGCCAGTAGGGACAGGGTCGCTGAAGCTTTCTTT. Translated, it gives CASRDRVAEAFF.

The CDR3 DNA is TGTGCCAGCAGCTTAGGGCCAGCCGACTACAATGAGCAGTTCTTC. It is translated as CASSLGPADYNEQFF. V and J are TRBV11-2 and TRBJ2-1; D is uncertain. V lost 1 base to trimming and J lost 3 bases, with 10 bases between them. Germline CDR1 SGHAT, CDR2 FQNNGV. This CDR3 is built from 15 residues.

The CDR3 coding sequence is TGTGCCAGCAGCTCCGGCCCGGGCCAGAACTATGGCTACACCTTC. Protein sequence: CASSSGPGQNYGYTF. V usage is TRBV7-8 and J usage is TRBJ1-2; no reliable D call. Germline CDR1 is SGHVS and CDR2 is FQNEAQ. V gave up 4 bases and J gave up 2 bases, with 14 bases separating them. CDR3 length: 15 residues.

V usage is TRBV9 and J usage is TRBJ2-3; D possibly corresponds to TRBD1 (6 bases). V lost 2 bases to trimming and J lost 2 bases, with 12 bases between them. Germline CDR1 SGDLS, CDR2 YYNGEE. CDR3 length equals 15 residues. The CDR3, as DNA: TGTGCCAGCAGCGTCCATAGGACAGCCACAGATACGCAGTATTTT. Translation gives CASSVHRTATDTQYF.

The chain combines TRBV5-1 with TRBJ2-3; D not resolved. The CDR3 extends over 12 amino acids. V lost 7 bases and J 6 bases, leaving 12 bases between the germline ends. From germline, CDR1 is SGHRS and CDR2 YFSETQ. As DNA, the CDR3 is TGCGCCAGCGCTTCAAGTCTTGATACGCAGTATTTT. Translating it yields CASASSLDTQYF.

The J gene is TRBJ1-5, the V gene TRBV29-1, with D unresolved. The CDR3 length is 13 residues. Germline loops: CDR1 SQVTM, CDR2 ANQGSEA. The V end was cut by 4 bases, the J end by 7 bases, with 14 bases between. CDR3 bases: TGCAGCGTTGTCGTAGGGATGGGACAGCCCCAGCATTTT. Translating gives CSVVVGMGQPQHF.

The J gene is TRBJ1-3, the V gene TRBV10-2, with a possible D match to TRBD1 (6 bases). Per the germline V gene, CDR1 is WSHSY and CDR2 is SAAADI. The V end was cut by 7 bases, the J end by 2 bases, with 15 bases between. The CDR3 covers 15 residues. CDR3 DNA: TGCGCCAGCACCCCTCAAGCAGGGGCTGGAAACACCATATATTTT. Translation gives CASTPQAGAGNTIYF.

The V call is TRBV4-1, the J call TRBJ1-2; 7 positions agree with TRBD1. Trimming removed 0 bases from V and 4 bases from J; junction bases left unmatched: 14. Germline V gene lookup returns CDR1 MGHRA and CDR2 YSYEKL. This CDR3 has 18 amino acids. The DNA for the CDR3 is TGCGCCAGCAGCCAAGATTTGTCGATCCGGCCAGGGGGCTATGGCTACACCTTC. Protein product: CASSQDLSIRPGGYGYTF.

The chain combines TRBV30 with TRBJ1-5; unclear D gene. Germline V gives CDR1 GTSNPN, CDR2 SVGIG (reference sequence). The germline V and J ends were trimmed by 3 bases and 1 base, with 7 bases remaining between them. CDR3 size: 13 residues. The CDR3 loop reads CAWSHDSNQPQHF. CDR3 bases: TGTGCCTGGAGCCACGACAGCAATCAGCCCCAGCATTTT.

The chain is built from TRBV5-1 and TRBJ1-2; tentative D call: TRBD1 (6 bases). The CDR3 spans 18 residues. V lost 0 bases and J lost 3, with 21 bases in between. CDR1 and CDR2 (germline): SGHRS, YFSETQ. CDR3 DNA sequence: TGCGCCAGCAGCTTGGGTCATCCCGGGGGCACTAGCCACTATGGCTACACCTTC. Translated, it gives CASSLGHPGGTSHYGYTF. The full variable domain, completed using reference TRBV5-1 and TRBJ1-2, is KAGVTQTPRYLIKTRGQQVTLSCSPISGHRSVSWYQQTPGQGLQFLFEYFSETQRNKGNFPGRFSGRQFSNSRSEMNVSTLELGDSALYLCASSLGHPGGTSHYGYTFGSGTRLTVV.

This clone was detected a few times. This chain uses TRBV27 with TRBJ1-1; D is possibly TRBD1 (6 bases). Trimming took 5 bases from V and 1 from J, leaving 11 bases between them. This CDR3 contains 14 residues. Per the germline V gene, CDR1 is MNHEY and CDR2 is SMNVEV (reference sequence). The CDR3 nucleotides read TGTGCCAGCAGTCTTGGACAGTCGAACACTGAAGCTTTCTTT. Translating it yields CASSLGQSNTEAFF.

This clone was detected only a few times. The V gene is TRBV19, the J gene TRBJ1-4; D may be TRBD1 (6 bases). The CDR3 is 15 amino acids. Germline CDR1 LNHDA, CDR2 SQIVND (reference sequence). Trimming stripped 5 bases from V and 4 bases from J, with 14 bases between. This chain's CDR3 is CASSLGGGLNEKLFF. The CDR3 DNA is TGTGCCAGTAGTCTTGGGGGGGGCCTTAATGAAAAACTGTTTTTT. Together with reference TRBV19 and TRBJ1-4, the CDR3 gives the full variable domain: DGGITQSPKYLFRKEGQNVTLSCEQNLNHDAMYWYRQDPGQGLRLIYYSQIVNDFQKGDIAEGYSVSREKKESFPLTVTSAQKNPTAFYLCASSLGGGLNEKLFFGSGTQLSVL.

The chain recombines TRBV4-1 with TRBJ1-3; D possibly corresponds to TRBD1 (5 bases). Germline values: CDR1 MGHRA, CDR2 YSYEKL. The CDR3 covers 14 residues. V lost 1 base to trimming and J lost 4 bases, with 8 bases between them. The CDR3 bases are TGCGCCAGCAGCCAAGCCAGGGTCGGAAACACCATATATTTT. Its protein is CASSQARVGNTIYF.